Here is one T cell receptor (beta chain) with its context. Its cognate antigen is unknown. The V end was cut by 0 bases, the J end by 0 bases, with 9 bases between. Germline values: CDR1 LGHNA, CDR2 YNFKEQ. The CDR3 runs 15 residues. Measured with immunoSEQ multiplex PCR; TCRdb has only the in-frame clones, and not every one. The sample has about 140,000 clones; 86% are singletons. The donors were in the approximately 120-subject validation cohort, distinct from the roughly 670-subject first cohort. The data belong to a study of cytomegalovirus exposure and HLA in healthy donors. The wider study: A subsequent analysis reported that the roughly 130 validation repertoires were produced on the same platform that had also been used for the 666 first-cohort repertoires.

Study-wide results and caveats: High sensitivity and specificity were reportedly achieved when the classifier diagnosed cytomegalovirus status.

The gene calls are TRBV4-2 and TRBJ2-7, with a weak D call TRBD1 (5 bases). Sequencing input: PBMCs. The receptor's source is a man between 18 and 35 years old in good health and CMV-seronegative. The CDR3 coding sequence is TGTGCCAGCAGCCAAGAGACAGCGAGCTCCTACGAGCAGTACTTC. Protein product: CASSQETASSYEQYF.